The present TCR beta chain was sequenced within a study of blood T cell repertoires in COVID-19. The CDR3 consists of 14 residues. The J segment lost 6 bases and the V segment lost 3 bases, leaving 6 bases of the junction unmatched. CDR1 and CDR2 from the germline V gene are SGDLS and YYNGEE. Using immunoSEQ multiplex PCR, the repertoire was profiled, and TCRdb retains in-frame clones only, with some absent. The data contain about 380,000 clones, around nine tenths of them seen just once; the ten biggest clones take up about 1.2%. The sample comprised PBMCs or T cells enriched from blood (not recorded which). The sequence came from a young woman who had recovered from COVID-19. This sequence joins TRBV9 and TRBJ1-1; 9 positions match TRBD1. This chain's CDR3 is CASSAYTGGSEAFF. As DNA, the CDR3 is TGTGCCAGCAGCGCCTACACAGGGGGCTCTGAAGCTTTCTTT.